This note documents a single T cell receptor beta chain sequence. This table comes from immunoSEQ multiplex PCR, and its TCRdb copy is limited to in-frame clones, with some not included. The sample includes around 370,000 clones, about 87% of them seen just once. These data originate in a study of blood T cell repertoires in COVID-19. Germline CDR1 and CDR2: GTSNPN and SVGIG (reference sequence). This CDR3 comprises 15 residues. Trimming took 2 bases from V and 3 from J, leaving 11 bases between them. Sequenced sample: peripheral blood. The sequence was obtained from a woman aged 50 to 60 with COVID-19, enrolled during active disease. The chain couples TRBV30 to TRBJ2-6; the D is unclear. CDR3 amino acids: CAWSSNVFGANVLTF. For the CDR3, the DNA is TGTGCCTGGAGTAGCAACGTCTTTGGGGCCAACGTCCTGACTTTC.